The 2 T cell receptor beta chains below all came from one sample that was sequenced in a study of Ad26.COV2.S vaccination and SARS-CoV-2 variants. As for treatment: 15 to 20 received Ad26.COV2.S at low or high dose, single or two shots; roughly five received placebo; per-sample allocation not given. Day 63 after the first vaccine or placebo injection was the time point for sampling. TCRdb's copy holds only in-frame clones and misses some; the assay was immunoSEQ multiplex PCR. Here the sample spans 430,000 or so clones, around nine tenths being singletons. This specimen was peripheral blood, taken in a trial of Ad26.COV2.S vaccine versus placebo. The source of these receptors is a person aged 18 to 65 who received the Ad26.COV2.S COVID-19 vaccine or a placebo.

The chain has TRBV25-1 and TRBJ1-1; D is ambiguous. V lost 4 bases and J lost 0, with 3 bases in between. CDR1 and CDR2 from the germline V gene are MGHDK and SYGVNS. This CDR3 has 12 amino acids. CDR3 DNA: TGTGCCAGCAGTGGGGTGAACACTGAAGCTTTCTTT. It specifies CASSGVNTEAFF. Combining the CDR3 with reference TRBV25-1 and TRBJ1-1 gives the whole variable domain EADIYQTPRYLVIGTGKKITLECSQTMGHDKMYWYQQDPGMELHLIHYSYGVNSTEKGDLSSESTVSRIRTEHFPLTLESARPSHTSQYLCASSGVNTEAFFGQGTRLTVV.

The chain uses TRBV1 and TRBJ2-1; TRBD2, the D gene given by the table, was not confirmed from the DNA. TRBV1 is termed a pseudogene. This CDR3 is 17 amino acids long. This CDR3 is CTSSQGTSGKVDNEQFF. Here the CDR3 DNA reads TGCACCAGCAGCCAAGGCACTAGCGGGAAAGTCGATAATGAGCAGTTCTTC.